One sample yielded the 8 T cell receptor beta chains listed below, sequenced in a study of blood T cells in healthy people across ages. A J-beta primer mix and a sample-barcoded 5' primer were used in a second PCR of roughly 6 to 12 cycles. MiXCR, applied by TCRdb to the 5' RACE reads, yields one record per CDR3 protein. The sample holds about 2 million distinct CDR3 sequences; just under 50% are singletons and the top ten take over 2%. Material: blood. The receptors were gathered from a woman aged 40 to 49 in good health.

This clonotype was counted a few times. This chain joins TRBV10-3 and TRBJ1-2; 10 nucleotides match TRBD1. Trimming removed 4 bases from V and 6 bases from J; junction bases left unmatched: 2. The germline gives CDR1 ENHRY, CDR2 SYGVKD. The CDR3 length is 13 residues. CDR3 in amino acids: CAISGQGADGYTF. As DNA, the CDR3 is TGTGCCATCAGTGGACAGGGGGCGGATGGCTACACCTTC.

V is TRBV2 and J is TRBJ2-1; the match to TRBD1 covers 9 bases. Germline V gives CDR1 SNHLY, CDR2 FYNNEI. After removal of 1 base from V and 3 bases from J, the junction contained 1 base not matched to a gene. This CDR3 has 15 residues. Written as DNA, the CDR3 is TGTGCCAGCAGTGAAGGGACAGGGGTCTACAATGAGCAGTTCTTC. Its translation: CASSEGTGVYNEQFF. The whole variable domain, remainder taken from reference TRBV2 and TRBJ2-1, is EPEVTQTPSHQVTQMGQEVILRCVPISNHLYFYWYRQILGQKVEFLVSFYNNEISEKSEIFDDQFSVERPDGSNFTLKIRSTKLEDSAMYFCASSEGTGVYNEQFFGPGTRLTVL.

The CDR3 spells CASSLGDRGFPGTQYF. CDR3 sequence (DNA): TGTGCCAGCAGCTTAGGGGACAGGGGGTTCCCAGGTACGCAGTATTTT. This rearrangement joins TRBV11-1 to TRBJ2-3, with 11 bases lining up with TRBD1. This CDR3 has 16 residues. Germline assignment: CDR1 SGHAT and CDR2 FQDESV (reference sequence). The junction had 8 bases not matched to a gene; V was cut back by 1 base and J by 8 bases.

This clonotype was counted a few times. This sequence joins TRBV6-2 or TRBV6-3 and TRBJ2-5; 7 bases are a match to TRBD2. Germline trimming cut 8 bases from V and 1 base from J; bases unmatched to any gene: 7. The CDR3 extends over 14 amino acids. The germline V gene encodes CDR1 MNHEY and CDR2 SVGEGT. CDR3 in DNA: TGTGCCAGCCAAATGGGAGGGCCCCAAGAGACCCAGTACTTC. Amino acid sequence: CASQMGGPQETQYF.

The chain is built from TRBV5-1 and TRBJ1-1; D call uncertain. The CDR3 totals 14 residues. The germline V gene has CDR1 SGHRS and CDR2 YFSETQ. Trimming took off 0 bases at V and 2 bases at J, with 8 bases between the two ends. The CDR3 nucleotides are TGCGCCAGCAGCTTGGTACCGCCTAACACTGAAGCTTTCTTT. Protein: CASSLVPPNTEAFF.

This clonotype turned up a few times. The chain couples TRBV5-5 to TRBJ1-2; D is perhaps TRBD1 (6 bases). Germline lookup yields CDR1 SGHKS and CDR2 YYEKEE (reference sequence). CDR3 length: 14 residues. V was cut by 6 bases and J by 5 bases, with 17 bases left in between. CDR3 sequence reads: CASKLGGPGYGYTF. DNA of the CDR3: TGTGCCAGCAAATTGGGGGGGCCAGGATATGGCTACACCTTC.

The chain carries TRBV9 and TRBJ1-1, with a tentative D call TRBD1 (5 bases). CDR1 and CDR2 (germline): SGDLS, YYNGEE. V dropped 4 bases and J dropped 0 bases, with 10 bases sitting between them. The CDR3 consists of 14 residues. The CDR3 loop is CASSSRGVNTEAFF. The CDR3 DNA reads TGTGCCAGCAGCTCCCGGGGGGTGAACACTGAAGCTTTCTTT.

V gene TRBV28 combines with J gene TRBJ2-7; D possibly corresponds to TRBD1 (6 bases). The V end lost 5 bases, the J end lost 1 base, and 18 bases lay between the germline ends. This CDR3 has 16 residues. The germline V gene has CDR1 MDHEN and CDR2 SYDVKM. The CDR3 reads CASSPLTRGYSYEQYF. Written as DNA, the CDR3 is TGTGCCAGCAGTCCGCTTACGAGGGGGTATTCCTACGAGCAGTACTTC.